In this sample, the clone carrying this T cell receptor (beta chain) turned up a few times. The PCR ran on 60 Vbeta and 13 Jbeta primers. Repertoires were generated with immunoSEQ multiplex PCR, while TCRdb's copy carries only in-frame clones and drops some. There are 180,000 or so clones in the sample; 70% to 80% occur only once, and over 2.5% lies in the top ten. The data stem from a study of cytomegalovirus exposure and HLA in healthy donors. Germline V gene data show CDR1 as SGDLS and CDR2 as YYNGEE. CDR3 length: 15 residues. The ends lost 5 bases at V and 3 bases at J; junction bases unmatched: 7.

The chain employs TRBV9 and TRBJ1-2; 10 bases are a match to TRBD1. Sequenced material: PBMCs. This receptor was identified in a male donor in good health and CMV-seronegative. The CDR3 loop reads CASSSRTGGHYGYTF. In DNA, the CDR3 is TGTGCCAGCAGTTCACGGACAGGGGGACACTATGGCTACACCTTC.